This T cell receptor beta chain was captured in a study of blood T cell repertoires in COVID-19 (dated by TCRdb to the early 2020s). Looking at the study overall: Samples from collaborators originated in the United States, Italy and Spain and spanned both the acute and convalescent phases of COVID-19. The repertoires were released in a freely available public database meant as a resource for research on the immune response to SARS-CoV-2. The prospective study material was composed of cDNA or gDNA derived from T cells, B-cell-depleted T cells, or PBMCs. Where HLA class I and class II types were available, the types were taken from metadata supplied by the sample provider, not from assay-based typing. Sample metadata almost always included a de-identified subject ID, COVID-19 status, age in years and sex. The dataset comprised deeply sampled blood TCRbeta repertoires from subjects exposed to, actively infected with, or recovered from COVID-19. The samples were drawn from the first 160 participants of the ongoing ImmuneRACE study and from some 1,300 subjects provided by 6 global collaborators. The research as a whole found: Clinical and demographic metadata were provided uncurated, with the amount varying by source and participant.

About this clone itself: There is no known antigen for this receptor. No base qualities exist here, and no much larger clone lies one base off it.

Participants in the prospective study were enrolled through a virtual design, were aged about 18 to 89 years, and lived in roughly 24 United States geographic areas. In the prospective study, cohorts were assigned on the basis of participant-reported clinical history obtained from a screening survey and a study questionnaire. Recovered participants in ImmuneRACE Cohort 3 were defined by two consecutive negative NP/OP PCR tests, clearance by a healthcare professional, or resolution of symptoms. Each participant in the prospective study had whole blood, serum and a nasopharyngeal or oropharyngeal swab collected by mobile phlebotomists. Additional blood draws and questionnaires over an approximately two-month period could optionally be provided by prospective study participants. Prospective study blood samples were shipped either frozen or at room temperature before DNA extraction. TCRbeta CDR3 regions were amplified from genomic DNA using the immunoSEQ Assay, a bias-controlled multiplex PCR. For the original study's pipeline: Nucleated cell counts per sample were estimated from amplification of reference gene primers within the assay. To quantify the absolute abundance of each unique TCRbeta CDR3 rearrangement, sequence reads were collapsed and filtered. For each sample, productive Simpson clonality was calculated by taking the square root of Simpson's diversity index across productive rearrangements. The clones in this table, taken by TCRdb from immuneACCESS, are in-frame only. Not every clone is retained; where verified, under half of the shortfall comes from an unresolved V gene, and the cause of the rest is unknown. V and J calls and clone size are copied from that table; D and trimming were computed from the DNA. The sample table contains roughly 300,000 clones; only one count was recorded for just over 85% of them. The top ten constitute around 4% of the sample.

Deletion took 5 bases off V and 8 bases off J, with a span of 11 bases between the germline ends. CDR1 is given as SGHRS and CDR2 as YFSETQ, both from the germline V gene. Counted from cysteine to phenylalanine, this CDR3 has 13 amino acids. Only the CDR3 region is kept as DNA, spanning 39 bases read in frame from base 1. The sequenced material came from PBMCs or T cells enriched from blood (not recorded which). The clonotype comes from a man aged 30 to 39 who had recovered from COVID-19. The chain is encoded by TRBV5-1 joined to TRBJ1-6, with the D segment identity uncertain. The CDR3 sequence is CASRKVSDSPLHF. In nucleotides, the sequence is TGCGCCAGCAGGAAGGTCAGCGATTCACCCCTCCACTTT.